What follows is one T cell receptor (beta chain) and its context. Its antigen is currently unknown. Between the trimmed V and J ends, which lost 0 bases and 6 bases, there was a span of 18 bases. CDR3 length: 16 residues. Germline CDR1 is SGHNT and CDR2 is YYREEE (reference sequence). The data originate from a study of molecular identifiers for immune sequencing clone quantification. Whole-study results and caveats: Spiked Jurkat TCR RNA originating from one cell could reportedly be identified amid one million naive cells. It was shown that clones above 20 RNA copies held over 97% of effector molecules, but under 1% in naive cells.

TCRdb fed the PCR reads into MiXCR, producing one record per CDR3 protein. The sample lists about 40,000 distinct CDR3 sequences, approximately 17% seen once, with approximately 6.4% in the top ten. A CD8+CD4-CCR7+CD45RA+ gate was used to sort naive CD8 T cells. This TCR came from a human donor in good health. Some libraries in this study had Jurkat cell RNA spiked in. This chain uses TRBV5-4 with TRBJ1-2; D is unclear. Sequencing was done on a sample of naive CD8+ T cells from blood, with Jurkat cell RNA spiked in. Regarding subset: FACS-sorted CD8+CD4-CCR7+CD45RA+ naive T cells. As DNA, the CDR3 is TGTGCCAGCAGCTTGGTACCCCGGCGCCGGTATGATGGCTACACCTTC. As protein: CASSLVPRRRYDGYTF.